Following are 9 T cell receptor beta chains from one sample sequenced in a study of blood T cell repertoires in COVID-19. Here immunoSEQ multiplex PCR was the method, and the copy in TCRdb shows in-frame clones only, minus some. The sample carries a few hundred thousand clones, around 83% recorded once. The specimen was peripheral blood. The receptors were sampled from a woman in her forties or fifties with acute or convalescent COVID-19.

This clone came up once. The chain couples TRBV5-1 to TRBJ1-4; 10 nucleotides match TRBD1. Losses at the gene ends were 1 base for V and 6 bases for J; bases not matched to a gene: 3. From germline, CDR1 is SGHRS and CDR2 YFSETQ. CDR3 length: 15 amino acids. DNA for the CDR3: TGCGCCAGCAGCTTGTTGGGGACAGGGGATGAAAAACTGTTTTTT. Translation: CASSLLGTGDEKLFF.

This chain connects TRBV5-1 to TRBJ1-4; no firm D call. CDR3 length: 16 amino acids. Trimming removed 4 bases at V and 0 bases at J, with 13 bases between. Germline V gene sequence: CDR1 SGHRS, CDR2 YFSETQ. The CDR3 DNA follows: TGCGCCAGCAGCCCCTCCGGGGTTGCAACTAATGAAAAACTGTTTTTT. Protein: CASSPSGVATNEKLFF.

This chain joins TRBV5-5 and TRBJ2-5; maybe TRBD1 (6 bases). With 2 bases removed from V and 5 bases from J, the gap between germline ends came to 13 bases. There are 14 residues in the CDR3. CDR1 and CDR2 from the germline V gene are SGHKS and YYEKEE (reference sequence). The CDR3 here is CASSFQGRGETQYF. The CDR3 DNA is TGTGCCAGCAGCTTTCAGGGGAGAGGGGAGACCCAGTACTTC.

This clone was recorded once. The V and J genes are TRBV5-1 and TRBJ1-3; the D gene is possibly TRBD1 (5 bases). The CDR3 contains 14 residues. Germline CDR1 is SGHRS and CDR2 is YFSETQ. V was clipped by 5 bases and J by 0 bases, with 9 bases between them. CDR3: CASSVGHSGNTIYF. The CDR3 nucleotides read TGCGCCAGCAGTGTCGGACACTCTGGAAACACCATATATTTT.

The chain links TRBV11-2 to TRBJ2-1, with 10 nucleotides matching TRBD1. V trimming: 3 bases; J trimming: 4 bases; junction bases outside the gene matches: 9. Germline loops: CDR1 SGHAT, CDR2 FQNNGV. This CDR3 region has 17 residues. Here the CDR3 DNA reads TGTGCCAGCAGCTTGCCGGGGACAGGGGTACGATACAATGAGCAGTTCTTC. Protein sequence: CASSLPGTGVRYNEQFF. Variable domain in full (rest from reference TRBV11-2 and TRBJ2-1): EAGVAQSPRYKIIEKRQSVAFWCNPISGHATLYWYQQILGQGPKLLIQFQNNGVVDDSQLPKDRFSAERLKGVDSTLKIQPAKLEDSAVYLCASSLPGTGVRYNEQFFGPGTRLTVL.

The chain recombines TRBV28 with TRBJ2-1, with TRBD2 matching 9 bases. The CDR3 spans 16 residues. CDR1 MDHEN and CDR2 SYDVKM come from the germline V gene. V dropped 5 bases and J dropped 9; count of bases not matched to a gene: 14. CDR3 protein: CASSGGRLAVGSEQFF. As DNA, the CDR3 is TGTGCCAGCAGTGGAGGGAGACTAGCGGTGGGGAGTGAGCAGTTCTTC.

This clone has a single count. V gene TRBV5-4 combines with J gene TRBJ1-1; no clear D. Germline CDR1 and CDR2: SGHNT and YYREEE (reference sequence). The CDR3 has 14 residues. V shed 0 bases and J shed 1 base, with 7 bases lying between them. The CDR3 reads CASSLEQSNTEAFF. CDR3 coding DNA: TGTGCCAGCAGCTTGGAACAGTCGAACACTGAAGCTTTCTTT.

The rearrangement links TRBV12-3 or TRBV12-4 to TRBJ1-2; a possible D gene is TRBD1 (6 bases). The CDR3 runs to 13 residues. Trimming left V 6 bases short and J 4 bases short, with 12 bases between. CDR3 DNA sequence: TGTGCCAGCAGCTACGACAGGTCCTATGGCTACACCTTC. This gives the protein CASSYDRSYGYTF.

The chain joins TRBV13 to TRBJ1-1; no firm D call. Germline values: CDR1 PRHDT, CDR2 FYEKMQ (reference sequence). The CDR3 is 16 residues long. Trimming stripped 1 base from V and 1 base from J, with 13 bases between. CDR3 loop: CASSLARGNTNTEAFF. Written as DNA, the CDR3 is TGTGCCAGCAGCTTAGCTCGGGGAAACACGAACACTGAAGCTTTCTTT.